This T cell receptor beta chain appears in the sequencing data of a study of cytomegalovirus exposure and HLA in healthy donors. Findings of the study overall: TCR beta sequences numbering roughly 16,000 were associated with HLA alleles at 0.05 false discovery rate in a later analysis.

V lost 2 bases to trimming and J lost 5 bases; unmatched junction nucleotides: 6. The CDR3 is 15 amino acids. From germline, CDR1 is SNHLY and CDR2 FYNNEI. Each donor was healthy, and each was a bone marrow donor. Comment on this clone: The target antigen is unknown.

This PCR relied on a set of 60 Vbeta primers and 13 Jbeta primers. Sequencing was performed with immunoSEQ multiplex PCR; in TCRdb, only in-frame clones are kept and a portion is missing. The sample carries some 140,000 clones, 75% recorded once. This chain joins TRBV2 and TRBJ2-3; TRBD1 aligns across 8 bases. The TCR sequence derives from a man aged 30 to 39 in good health and CMV-seronegative. Sequencing was done on a sample of PBMCs. CDR3 in DNA: TGTGCCAGCAGTGAACCAGGGGGCGAGGGAGATACGCAGTATTTT. Protein product: CASSEPGGEGDTQYF.